The 15 T cell receptor beta chains in this list originate from one sample, sequenced in a study of T cell responses to AZD1222 COVID-19 vaccine (dated by TCRdb to the early 2020s). Library generation was performed with the immunoSEQ multiplex PCR assay. Held by TCRdb, this immuneACCESS table contains in-frame sequences only and omits some clones. Under half of the omission traces to an unresolved V gene where checked; the cause of the rest is unknown. The table for this sample lists roughly 100,000 clones; less than 90% of them were counted only once. The ten largest clones add up to 15% to 20% of the sample. According to the study, the label for this sample's time point signals: baseline before first vaccination. The sequencing here drew on peripheral blood, taken on day 0 of AZD1222 vaccination. All receptors derive from an adult in good health.

The J gene is TRBJ2-7, the V gene TRBV5-6; D gene ambiguous. Trimming cost V 1 base and J 4 bases, with 3 bases left between them. Germline-derived CDR1 and CDR2 are SGHDT and YYEEEE. The CDR3 totals 11 residues. The CDR3 reads CASSLNYEQYF. The CDR3 DNA follows: TGTGCCAGCAGCTTGAATTACGAGCAGTACTTC.

J is TRBJ1-2 and V is TRBV30; D might be TRBD1 (6 bases). The CDR3 is 14 residues long. The germline V and J ends were trimmed by 8 bases and 4 bases, with 20 bases remaining between them. CDR1 GTSNPN and CDR2 SVGIG come from the germline V gene (reference sequence). CDR3 loop: CARQQGGGSYGYTF. The CDR3, as DNA: TGTGCCCGGCAACAGGGCGGGGGGAGCTATGGCTACACCTTC.

The V call is TRBV19, the J call TRBJ1-2, with TRBD1 matching over 7 bases. Trimming at V came to 7 bases and at J to 3 bases, leaving 8 bases not matched to a gene. CDR3 size: 14 residues. CDR1 and CDR2 (germline): LNHDA, SQIVND (reference sequence). DNA for the CDR3: TGTGCCAGTATTGATTTAGGGGGCGACTATGGCTACACCTTC. This encodes CASIDLGGDYGYTF.

This chain joins TRBV7-2 and TRBJ1-2; D is ambiguous. Trimming cost V 3 bases and J 4 bases, with 9 bases left between them. Germline CDR1 is SGHTA and CDR2 is FQGNSA. The CDR3 contains 13 residues. This CDR3 is CASSFGERYGYTF. In DNA, the CDR3 is TGTGCCAGCAGCTTTGGGGAGCGCTATGGCTACACCTTC. The entire variable domain, with the rest obtained from reference TRBV7-2 and TRBJ1-2, is as follows: GAGVSQSPSNKVTEKGKDVELRCDPISGHTALYWYRQSLGQGLEFLIYFQGNSAPDKSGLPSDRFSAERTGGSVSTLTIQRTQQEDSAVYLCASSFGERYGYTFGSGTRLTVV.

This chain links TRBV6-5 with TRBJ2-1, with D possibly matching TRBD2 (5 bases). V was shortened by 10 bases and J by 2 bases, with 12 bases between the two germline ends. This CDR3 spans 13 amino acids. Germline-derived CDR1 and CDR2 are MNHEY and SVGAGI. DNA of the CDR3: TGTGCCACCGATGGGAGAGCCTACAATGAGCAGTTCTTC. Amino acid sequence: CATDGRAYNEQFF.

The chain has TRBV7-9 and TRBJ1-6; D unresolved. V was pared by 2 bases and J by 10 bases, with 12 bases between. Germline CDR1 and CDR2: SEHNR and FQNEAQ (reference sequence). The CDR3 is made up of 14 amino acids. CDR3 sequence: CASSLRGVGSPLHF. CDR3 DNA sequence: TGTGCCAGCAGCTTAAGAGGTGTAGGATCACCCCTCCACTTT.

The rearrangement uses TRBV21-1 and TRBJ2-1. TRBV21-1 is listed as a pseudogene. The CDR3 totals 16 residues. The CDR3 DNA reads as TGTGCCAGCAGCAAATTGTGGGCAGGGGGGGACAATGAGCAGTTCTTC. It yields the protein CASSKLWAGGDNEQFF.

A few counts support this clone. This rearrangement joins TRBV6-6 to TRBJ2-6; D gene ambiguous. The germline CDR1 and CDR2 sequences are MNHNY and SVGAGI (reference sequence). V lost 6 bases, J lost 2 bases, and 8 bases lay in between. The CDR3 is 14 amino acids. CDR3 sequence (DNA): TGTGCCAGCAGCCACGTGGCTGGGGCCAACGTCCTGACTTTC. Its translation: CASSHVAGANVLTF.

This chain joins TRBV28 and TRBJ2-7; 10 bases map to TRBD2. Looked up from germline, CDR1 is MDHEN and CDR2 is SYDVKM. V shed 7 bases, J shed 3 bases, and the junction held 9 bases outside the gene matches. The CDR3 covers 15 residues. For the CDR3, the DNA is TGTGCCAGCACAGGATGGGCTAGCGGGGGCTACGAGCAGTACTTC. It yields the protein CASTGWASGGYEQYF.

This chain joins TRBV7-2 and TRBJ1-1; no clear D. V lost 3 bases and J lost 1, with 18 bases in between. The germline gives CDR1 SGHTA, CDR2 FQGNSA. This CDR3 region has 17 residues. CDR3 region: CASSLVSGDLGNTEAFF. DNA for the CDR3: TGTGCCAGCAGCTTGGTATCTGGAGACCTAGGGAACACTGAAGCTTTCTTT.

The chain joins TRBV28 to TRBJ2-7; D is tentatively TRBD1 or TRBD2 (6 bases each). CDR1 and CDR2 from the germline V gene are MDHEN and SYDVKM. The CDR3 loop spans 15 amino acids. The germline V and J ends were trimmed by 0 bases and 4 bases, with 13 bases remaining between them. The CDR3, as DNA: TGTGCCAGCAGTTTATGGTCCAGGGGAGGTTACGAGCAGTACTTC. Translation gives CASSLWSRGGYEQYF. The full variable domain, its missing parts supplied by reference TRBV28 and TRBJ2-7, is DVKVTQSSRYLVKRTGEKVFLECVQDMDHENMFWYRQDPGLGLRLIYFSYDVKMKEKGDIPEGYSVSREKKERFSLILESASTNQTSMYLCASSLWSRGGYEQYFGPGTRLTVT.

The chain couples TRBV27 to TRBJ2-7; D is perhaps TRBD1 (6 bases). The ends were cut back, 6 bases at V and 3 bases at J, with 12 bases in the middle. The CDR3 covers 13 residues. Looked up from germline, CDR1 is MNHEY and CDR2 is SMNVEV (reference sequence). The CDR3 protein is CASRPGHLYEQYF. CDR3 nucleotide sequence: TGTGCCAGCAGACCGGGACACCTCTACGAGCAGTACTTC.

This clone appeared a single time. The chain couples TRBV27 to TRBJ2-7, with 8 bases aligning to TRBD2. This CDR3 is 18 amino acids long. Germline lookup yields CDR1 MNHEY and CDR2 SMNVEV (reference sequence). J lost 3 bases, V lost 2 bases, and 15 bases had no gene match. CDR3 loop: CASSLNPPRLAGYYEQYF. As DNA, the CDR3 is TGTGCCAGCAGTTTAAATCCCCCGAGGTTAGCGGGATACTACGAGCAGTACTTC.

This clone was recorded only once. The chain joins TRBV5-5 to TRBJ2-7, with D unresolved. The germline V gene encodes CDR1 SGHKS and CDR2 YYEKEE (reference sequence). The ends were cut back, 2 bases at V and 6 bases at J, with 15 bases in the middle. This CDR3 spans 14 amino acids. CDR3 amino acids: CASSFRLAPSEQYF. CDR3 DNA sequence: TGTGCCAGCAGCTTCAGACTGGCCCCCTCCGAGCAGTACTTC.

The CDR3 region has the DNA TGTGCCAGCTCTCTTGGACAGGCCGCCGAGCAGTACTTC. Translated, it gives CASSLGQAAEQYF. This chain links TRBV18 with TRBJ2-7; TRBD1 agrees at 7 bases. The CDR3 contains 13 residues. The V gene's germline CDR1 is KGHSH and CDR2 LQKENI. V dropped 6 bases and J dropped 6; count of bases not matched to a gene: 8.